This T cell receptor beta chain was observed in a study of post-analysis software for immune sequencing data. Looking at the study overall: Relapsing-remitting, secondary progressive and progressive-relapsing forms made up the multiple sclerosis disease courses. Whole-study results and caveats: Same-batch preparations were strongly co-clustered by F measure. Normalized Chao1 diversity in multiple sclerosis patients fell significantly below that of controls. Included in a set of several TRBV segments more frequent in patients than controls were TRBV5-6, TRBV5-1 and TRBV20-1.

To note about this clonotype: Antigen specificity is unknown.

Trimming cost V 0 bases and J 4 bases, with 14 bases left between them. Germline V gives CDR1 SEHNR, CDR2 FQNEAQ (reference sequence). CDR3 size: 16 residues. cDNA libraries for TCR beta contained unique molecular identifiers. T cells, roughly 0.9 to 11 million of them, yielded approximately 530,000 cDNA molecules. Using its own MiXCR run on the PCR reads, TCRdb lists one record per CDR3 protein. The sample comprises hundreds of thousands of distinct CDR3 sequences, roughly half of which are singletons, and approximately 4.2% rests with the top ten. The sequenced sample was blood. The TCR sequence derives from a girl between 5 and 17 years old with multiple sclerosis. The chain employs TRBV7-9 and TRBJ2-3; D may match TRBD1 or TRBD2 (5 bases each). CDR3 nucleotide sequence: TGTGCCAGCAGCTTAGCCGGGGCAGGGAGTCCAGATACGCAGTATTTT. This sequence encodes CASSLAGAGSPDTQYF.